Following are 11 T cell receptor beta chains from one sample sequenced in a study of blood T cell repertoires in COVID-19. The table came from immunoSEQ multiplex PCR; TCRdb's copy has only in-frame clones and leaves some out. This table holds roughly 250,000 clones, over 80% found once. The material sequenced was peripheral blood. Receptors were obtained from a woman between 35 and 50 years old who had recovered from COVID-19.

The CDR3 DNA follows: TGTGCCAGCAGCTTAAGGGCGAGCGGGGGTGTGGGGAATGAGCAGTTCTTC. Translated, it gives CASSLRASGGVGNEQFF. This chain joins TRBV7-2 and TRBJ2-1; TRBD2 matches at 8 bases. The length of the CDR3 is 17 residues. The V and J ends lost 2 bases and 7 bases, in that order; junction bases with no gene match: 13. Germline lookup yields CDR1 SGHTA and CDR2 FQGNSA.

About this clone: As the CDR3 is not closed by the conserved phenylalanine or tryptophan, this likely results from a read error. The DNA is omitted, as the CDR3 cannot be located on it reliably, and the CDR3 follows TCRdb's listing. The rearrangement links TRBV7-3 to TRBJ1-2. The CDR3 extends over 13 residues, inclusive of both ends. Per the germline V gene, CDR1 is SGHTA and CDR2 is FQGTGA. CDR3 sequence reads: CASSLDGRGVDTL.

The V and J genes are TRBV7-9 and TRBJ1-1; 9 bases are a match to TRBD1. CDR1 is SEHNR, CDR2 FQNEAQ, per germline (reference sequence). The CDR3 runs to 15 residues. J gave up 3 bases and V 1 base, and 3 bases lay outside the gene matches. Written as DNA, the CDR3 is TGTGCCAGCAGCTTAGGGGACAGGGCGGACACTGAAGCTTTCTTT. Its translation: CASSLGDRADTEAFF. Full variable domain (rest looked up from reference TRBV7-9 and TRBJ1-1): DTGVSQNPRHKITKRGQNVTFRCDPISEHNRLYWYRQTLGQGPEFLTYFQNEAQLEKSRLLSDRFSAERPKGSFSTLEIQRTEQGDSAMYLCASSLGDRADTEAFFGQGTRLTVV.

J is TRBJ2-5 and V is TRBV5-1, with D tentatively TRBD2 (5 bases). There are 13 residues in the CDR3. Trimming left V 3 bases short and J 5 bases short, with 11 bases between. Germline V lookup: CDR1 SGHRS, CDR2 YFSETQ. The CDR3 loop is CASSWAGGETQYF. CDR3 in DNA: TGCGCCAGCAGCTGGGCAGGCGGGGAGACCCAGTACTTC.

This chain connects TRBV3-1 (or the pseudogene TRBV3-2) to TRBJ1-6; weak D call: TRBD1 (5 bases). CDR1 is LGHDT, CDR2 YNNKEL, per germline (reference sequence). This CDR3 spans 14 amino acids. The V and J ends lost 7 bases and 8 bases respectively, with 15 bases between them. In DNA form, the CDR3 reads TGTGCCAGCACCCCCTCCGGGGGGGATTCACCCCTCCACTTT. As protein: CASTPSGGDSPLHF.

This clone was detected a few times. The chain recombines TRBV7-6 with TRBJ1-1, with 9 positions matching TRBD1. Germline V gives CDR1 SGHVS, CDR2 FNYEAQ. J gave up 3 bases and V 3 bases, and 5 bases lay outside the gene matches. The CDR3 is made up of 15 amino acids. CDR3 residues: CASSLGQGGDTEAFF. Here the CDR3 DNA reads TGTGCCAGCAGCTTGGGACAGGGAGGGGACACTGAAGCTTTCTTT.

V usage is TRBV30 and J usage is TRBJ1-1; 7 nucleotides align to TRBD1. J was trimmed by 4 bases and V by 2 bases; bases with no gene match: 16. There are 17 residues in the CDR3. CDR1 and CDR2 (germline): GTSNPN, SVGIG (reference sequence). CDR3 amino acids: CAWSQEGRGQEGTEAFF. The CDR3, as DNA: TGTGCCTGGAGTCAGGAGGGTAGGGGGCAGGAGGGCACTGAAGCTTTCTTT. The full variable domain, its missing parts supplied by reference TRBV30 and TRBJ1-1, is SQTIHQWPATLVQPVGSPLSLECTVEGTSNPNLYWYRQAAGRGLQLLFYSVGIGQISSEVPQNLSASRPQDRQFILSSKKLLLSDSGFYLCAWSQEGRGQEGTEAFFGQGTRLTVV.

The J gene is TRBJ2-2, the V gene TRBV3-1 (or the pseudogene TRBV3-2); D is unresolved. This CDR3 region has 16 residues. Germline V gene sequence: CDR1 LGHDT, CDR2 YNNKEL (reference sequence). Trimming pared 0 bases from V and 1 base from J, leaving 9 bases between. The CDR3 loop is CASSQDWAGNTGELFF. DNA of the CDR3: TGTGCCAGCAGCCAAGATTGGGCAGGGAACACCGGGGAGCTGTTTTTT.

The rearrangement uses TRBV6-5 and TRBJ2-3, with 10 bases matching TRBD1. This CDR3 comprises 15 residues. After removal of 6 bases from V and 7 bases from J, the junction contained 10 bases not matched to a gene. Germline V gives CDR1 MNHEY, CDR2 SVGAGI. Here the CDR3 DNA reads TGTGCCAGCAGGGCCGGGACAGGGGTTTTTCATACGCAGTATTTT. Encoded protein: CASRAGTGVFHTQYF.

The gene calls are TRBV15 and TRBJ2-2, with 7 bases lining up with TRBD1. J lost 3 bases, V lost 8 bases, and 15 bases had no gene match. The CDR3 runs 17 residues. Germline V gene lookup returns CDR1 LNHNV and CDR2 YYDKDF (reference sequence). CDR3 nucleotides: TGTGCCACCGCTAAAGGGGGCTTTCTGGGGCACACCGGGGAGCTGTTTTTT. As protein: CATAKGGFLGHTGELFF.

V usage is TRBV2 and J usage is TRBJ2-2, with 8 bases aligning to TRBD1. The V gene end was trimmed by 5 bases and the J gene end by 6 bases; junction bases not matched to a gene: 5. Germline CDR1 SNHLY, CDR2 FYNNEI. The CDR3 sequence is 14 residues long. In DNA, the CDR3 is TGTGCCAGCAGTAACAGGGGGAGCTCCGGGGAGCTGTTTTTT. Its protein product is CASSNRGSSGELFF. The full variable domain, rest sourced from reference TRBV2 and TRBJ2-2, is EPEVTQTPSHQVTQMGQEVILRCVPISNHLYFYWYRQILGQKVEFLVSFYNNEISEKSEIFDDQFSVERPDGSNFTLKIRSTKLEDSAMYFCASSNRGSSGELFFGEGSRLTVL.